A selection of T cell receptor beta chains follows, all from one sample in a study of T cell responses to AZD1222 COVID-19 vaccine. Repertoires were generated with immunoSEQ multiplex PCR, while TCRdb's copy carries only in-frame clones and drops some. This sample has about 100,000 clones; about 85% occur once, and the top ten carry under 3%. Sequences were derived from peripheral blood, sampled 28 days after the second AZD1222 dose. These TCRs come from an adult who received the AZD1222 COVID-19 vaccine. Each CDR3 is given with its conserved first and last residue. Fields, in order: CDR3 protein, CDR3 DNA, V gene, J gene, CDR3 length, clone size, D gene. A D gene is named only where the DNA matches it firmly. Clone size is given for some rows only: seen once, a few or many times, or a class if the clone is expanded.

CDR3: CASSTRDSYGYTF; DNA: TGTGCCAGTAGTACAAGGGACAGCTATGGCTACACCTTC; V: TRBV19; J: TRBJ1-2; length: 13; size: .; D: TRBD1
CDR3: CASSQAGTLNGYTF; DNA: TGCGCCAGCAGCCAAGCCGGGACTCTCAATGGCTACACCTTC; V: TRBV4-1; J: TRBJ1-2; length: 14; size: .; D: .
CDR3: CASSLRGSYEQYF; DNA: TGTGCCAGCAGTTTGCGCGGGAGTTACGAGCAGTACTTC; V: TRBV28; J: TRBJ2-7; length: 13; size: .; D: TRBD2
CDR3: CASSNRAGTGELFF; DNA: TGTGCCAGCAGTAACAGGGCGGGCACCGGGGAGCTGTTTTTT; V: TRBV6-5; J: TRBJ2-2; length: 14; size: .; D: .
CDR3: CASSLGRNEQFF; DNA: TGTGCCAGCAGCTTGGGGCGGAATGAGCAGTTCTTC; V: TRBV5-4; J: TRBJ2-1; length: 12; size: once; D: .
CDR3: CASSLSGQLTGKSPLHF; DNA: TGTGCCAGCAGCTTATCGGGACAGCTTACTGGGAAATCACCCCTCCACTTT; V: TRBV11-2; J: TRBJ1-6; length: 17; size: .; D: TRBD1
CDR3: CASSPKAGLAGKGGYNEQFF; DNA: TGCGCCAGCAGCCCTAAGGCAGGACTAGCGGGTAAAGGGGGCTACAATGAGCAGTTCTTC; V: TRBV4-1; J: TRBJ2-1; length: 20; size: .; D: TRBD2
CDR3: CASSYAGTSGTNEQFF; DNA: TGTGCCAGCAGTTACGCCGGGACTAGCGGGACCAATGAGCAGTTCTTC; V: TRBV6-5; J: TRBJ2-1; length: 16; size: .; D: TRBD2
CDR3: CASSFSSANTGELFF; DNA: TGTGCCAGCAGCTTCTCGTCCGCGAACACCGGGGAGCTGTTTTTT; V: TRBV7-3; J: TRBJ2-2; length: 15; size: .; D: .
CDR3: CASSQEIGDGYTF; DNA: TGTGCCAGCAGCCAAGAAATTGGGGATGGCTACACCTTC; V: TRBV4-2; J: TRBJ1-2; length: 13; size: .; D: .
CDR3: CASSIWGPNTGELFF; DNA: TGTGCCAGTAGTATATGGGGGCCGAACACCGGGGAGCTGTTTTTT; V: TRBV19; J: TRBJ2-2; length: 15; size: .; D: .
CDR3: CANAQGLVGYEQYF; DNA: TGTGCCAACGCACAGGGCTTGGTCGGCTACGAGCAGTACTTC; V: TRBV11-2; J: TRBJ2-7; length: 14; size: .; D: .
CDR3: CASSLGAGYGTGELFF; DNA: TGTGCCAGCAGCTTAGGAGCGGGATATGGCACCGGGGAGCTGTTTTTT; V: TRBV11-2; J: TRBJ2-2; length: 16; size: few; D: TRBD2
CDR3: CATSDRGSYEQYF; DNA: TGTGCCACCAGTGACAGAGGCTCCTACGAGCAGTACTTC; V: TRBV24-1; J: TRBJ2-7; length: 13; size: few; D: .
CDR3: CASSLFRLNTGELFF; DNA: TGTGCCAGCAGTTTATTTCGCCTGAACACCGGGGAGCTGTTTTTT; V: TRBV28; J: TRBJ2-2; length: 15; size: .; D: .